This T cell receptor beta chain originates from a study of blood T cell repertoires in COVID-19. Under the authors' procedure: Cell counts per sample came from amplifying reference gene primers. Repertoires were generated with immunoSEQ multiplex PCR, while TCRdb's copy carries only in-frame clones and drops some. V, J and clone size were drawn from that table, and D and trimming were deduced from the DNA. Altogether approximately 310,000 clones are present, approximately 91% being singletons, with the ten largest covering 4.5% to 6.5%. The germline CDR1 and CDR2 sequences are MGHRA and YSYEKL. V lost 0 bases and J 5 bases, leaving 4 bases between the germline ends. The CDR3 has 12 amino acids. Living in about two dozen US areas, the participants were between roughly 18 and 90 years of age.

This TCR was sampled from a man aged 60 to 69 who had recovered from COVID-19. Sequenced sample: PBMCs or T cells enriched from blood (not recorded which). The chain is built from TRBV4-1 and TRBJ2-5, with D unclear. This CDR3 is CASSQEQETQYF. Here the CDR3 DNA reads TGCGCCAGCAGCCAAGAACAGGAGACCCAGTACTTC.